This T cell receptor beta chain was recorded in a study of shared clonotypes between healthy human individuals. General study results and limits: Clonotypes shared by all four sorted-subset donors had higher generation probabilities than non-shared clonotypes. Clonotype sharing levels among donors were expected to vary with sequencing depth. Naive subsets, compared against memory subsets, generally had larger estimated richness values.

Execution of the assay was at deep level. Some clones are missing from TCRdb's copy, which holds only in-frame ones; the method was immunoSEQ multiplex PCR. The sample carries around 1.4 million clones, just under 99% recorded once. Concerning this clone itself: The antigen is not known.

Trimming at V came to 8 bases and at J to 3 bases, leaving 10 bases not matched to a gene. The CDR3 sequence is 15 residues long. CDR1 MDHEN and CDR2 SYDVKM come from the germline V gene. The chain carries TRBV28 and TRBJ2-1; 7 nucleotides match TRBD1. Sequenced input: naive CD4+ T cells sorted from blood. Subset denoted: CD45RA+ positively selected. The TCR sequence derives from a man aged 25-40 years in good health. CDR3 nucleotides: TGTGCCAGCTGTGGAAACAGGGGTAACTACAATGAGCAGTTCTTC. Amino acids: CASCGNRGNYNEQFF.